The entry below gives a single T cell receptor (beta chain) sequence along with its context. The germline V gene has CDR1 SNHLY and CDR2 FYNNEI. The CDR3 is made up of 13 amino acids. Trimming took off 11 bases at V and 9 bases at J, with 20 bases between the two ends. Original methodology: Reference gene primer amplification gave nucleated cell count estimates. Sequenced by immunoSEQ multiplex PCR; TCRdb stores in-frame clones only, minus some. V and J calls plus clone size are reproduced from that table; the DNA served to infer D and trimming. The profile shows about 33,000 clones, 85% of them singletons. The data stem from a study of blood T cell repertoires in COVID-19. Looking at the study overall: Acute and convalescent COVID-19 specimens originated in the United States, Italy and Spain. Sample material is recorded as cDNA or gDNA derived from T cells, B-cell-depleted T cells, or PBMCs.

The material sequenced was peripheral blood. This TCR derives from a man in his fifties or sixties with active COVID-19. V gene TRBV2 combines with J gene TRBJ2-1; possibly TRBD1 for D (6 bases). The CDR3 sequence is CAVGGALGSEQFF. For the CDR3, the DNA is TGTGCCGTAGGGGGAGCCTTGGGTAGTGAGCAGTTCTTC.